In this sample, the clone carrying this TCR beta chain turned up a few times. This entry is derived from a study of circulating CD8 cells and anti-PD-1 response in melanoma. The CDR3 totals 15 residues. CDR1 and CDR2 from the germline V gene are LNHNV and YYDKDF (reference sequence). V was trimmed by 0 bases and J by 2 bases, leaving 11 bases between them. Live CD3+CD8+TCRalphabeta+ cells were sorted into four subsets by PD-1 and/or TIGIT. The QIAseq Immune Repertoire TCR panel built the libraries from around 15 ng of total RNA. Each CDR3 protein is one row after TCRdb ran MiXCR on the reads. The table lists hundreds of distinct CDR3 sequences, around 9% of them singletons.

The sequence was collected from a human donor with melanoma. The sequencing used CD8+ T cells from PBMCs, collected at baseline or after one month of anti-PD-1 therapy (not recorded which). The chain uses TRBV15 and TRBJ2-7, with D possibly called TRBD1 or TRBD2 (5 bases each). The CDR3 spells CATSRDWGRTYEQYF. The CDR3 DNA follows: TGTGCCACCAGCAGAGATTGGGGACGGACCTACGAGCAGTACTTC. Full variable domain (outside the CDR3, taken from reference TRBV15 and TRBJ2-7): DAMVIQNPRYQVTQFGKPVTLSCSQTLNHNVMYWYQQKSSQAPKLLFHYYDKDFNNEADTPDNFQSRRPNTSFCFLDIRSPGLGDTAMYLCATSRDWGRTYEQYFGPGTRLTVT.